This T cell receptor (beta chain) stems from a study of regulatory T cells in long-lasting Graves disease. Time point defined: newly diagnosed GD, antithyroid drugs for less than 3 months. Generation of the TCR library employed RNA extracted from PBMCs. With iRepertoire HTBI primers and Arm-PCR of CDR3 regions, TCR beta libraries were built. TCRdb independently ran MiXCR on the multiplex PCR reads; one entry per CDR3 protein. Of roughly 610,000 distinct CDR3 sequences listed, 15% to 20% are singletons. There are many counts of this clonotype. These data also featured in a second study, about T cells in Graves' hyperthyroidism and ophthalmopathy.

The input for sequencing was peripheral blood mononuclear cells (PBMCs), taken at new diagnosis, from a patient treated with antithyroid drugs. This clonotype was sampled from a man aged 18 to 30 with Graves disease.

In DNA, the CDR3 is TGTGCCAGCAGCTTAGGAGGGCGCCCTGGGAACACTGAAGCTTTCTTT. The encoded protein is CASSLGGRPGNTEAFF. This chain uses TRBV7-9 with TRBJ1-1; D call uncertain. CDR1 and CDR2 from the germline V gene are SEHNR and FQNEAQ (reference sequence). Between the trimmed V and J ends, which lost 1 base and 1 base, there was a span of 13 bases. This CDR3 is 16 amino acids long. The variable domain in full, completed from reference TRBV7-9 and TRBJ1-1, reads DTGVSQNPRHKITKRGQNVTFRCDPISEHNRLYWYRQTLGQGPEFLTYFQNEAQLEKSRLLSDRFSAERPKGSFSTLEIQRTEQGDSAMYLCASSLGGRPGNTEAFFGQGTRLTVV.